This T cell receptor (beta chain) derives from a study of blood T cell repertoires in COVID-19. Overall study context: Material from acute and convalescent COVID-19 was sourced from the United States, Italy and Spain. Sources were T cells, B-cell-depleted T cells, or PBMCs; the material itself was cDNA or gDNA.

Authors' processing steps: Estimation of nucleated cell counts relied on the amplification of reference gene primers. Measured with immunoSEQ multiplex PCR; TCRdb has only the in-frame clones, and not every one. V, J and clone size derive from that table, while D and trimming were established from the DNA sequence. The data contain roughly 140,000 clones, approximately 73% of them singletons. This CDR3 has 15 residues. CDR1 and CDR2 (germline): SGHDT, YYEEEE. Trimming cost V 3 bases and J 10 bases; bases outside gene matches: 10. This clonotype was sampled from a man between 60 and 75 years old with acute or convalescent COVID-19. Specimen: peripheral blood. J is TRBJ1-1 and V is TRBV5-6; 12 bases are shared with TRBD1. Written as DNA, the CDR3 is TGTGCCAGCAGCTATCGGGACAGGGGGCGACGCGGAGCTTTCTTT. Residues: CASSYRDRGRRGAFF.